This TCR beta chain comes out of a study of blood T cells in healthy people across ages. General study points: A roughly linear age-dependent decrease characterized TCR beta diversity per million T cells.

It was with a sample-barcoded 5' primer and a J-beta primer mix that a second PCR of roughly 7 to 12 cycles was run. The authors tagged each cDNA molecule using a template-switch adaptor with 12 random nucleotides. TCRdb called the 5' RACE reads again in MiXCR, with one record for every CDR3 protein. The data contain around 1,900,000 distinct CDR3 sequences, roughly 43% of them seen just once; the ten biggest clones take up around 23%. This clonotype has a handful of counts. Its antigen is unknown. Germline V gives CDR1 LGHNA, CDR2 YNFKEQ. This CDR3 region has 16 residues. Trimming removed 3 bases from V and 2 bases from J, with 15 bases in between.

The receptor's source is a human donor in good health. This rearrangement joins TRBV4-2 to TRBJ2-3; D gene unclear. Sequenced: blood. Here the CDR3 DNA reads TGTGCCAGCAGCCATGACCGGACCTACCCCACAGATACGCAGTATTTT. It codes for CASSHDRTYPTDTQYF.